The clone carrying this TCR beta chain showed up just a few times. The table came from immunoSEQ multiplex PCR; TCRdb's copy has only in-frame clones and leaves some out. The sample comprises about 12,000 clones, less than 90% of which are singletons, and 2.5% to 3% rests with the top ten. This sample was included in a study of chemoradiotherapy in HPV16-positive cancers. The CDR3 loop spans 14 amino acids. V gave up 6 bases and J gave up 4 bases; unmatched junction bases: 6. Per the germline V gene, CDR1 is MNHNY and CDR2 is SVGAGI (reference sequence). The sequencing used blood, collected from a patient who underwent chemoradiotherapy. The TCR originated in a human donor with HPV-associated anogenital cancer. The rearrangement joins TRBV6-6 to TRBJ1-1; 9 nucleotides align to TRBD1. CDR3 loop: CASRATGGSTEAFF. CDR3 DNA sequence: TGTGCCAGCAGGGCGACAGGGGGGAGCACTGAAGCTTTCTTT.